These T cell receptor beta chains were read from a single sample in a study of OX40 agonist ivuxolimab in advanced cancers. TCRdb's table, derived via immunoSEQ multiplex PCR, lists solely in-frame clones and lacks some. Seen here are tens of thousands of clones, approximately 86% observed once, and the top ten hold approximately 0.54%. The specimen comprised CD4+ or CD8+ T cells sorted from blood, sampled in a trial of the OX40 agonist ivuxolimab. These receptors all stem from an adult with an advanced solid tumor such as melanoma, head and neck, liver or kidney cancer. Each CDR3 is given with its conserved first and last residue. A D gene is named only where the DNA matches it firmly. For some rows the clone size is stated as once, few or many, or as a class when expanded; others skip it.

d_call: -; clone_size: -; j_call: TRBJ2-1; cdr3_length: 15; v_call: TRBV11-3; cdr3_aa: CASSLDRGEYNEQFF; cdr3_nt: TGTGCCAGCAGCTTAGATCGAGGAGAGTACAATGAGCAGTTCTTC
d_call: -; clone_size: few; j_call: TRBJ2-1; cdr3_length: 14; v_call: TRBV27; cdr3_aa: CASSPIGDYNEQFF; cdr3_nt: TGTGCCAGCAGTCCAATCGGCGACTACAATGAGCAGTTCTTC
d_call: -; clone_size: -; j_call: TRBJ1-6; cdr3_length: 14; v_call: TRBV6-6; cdr3_aa: CASSGDTDNSPLHF; cdr3_nt: TGTGCCAGCAGTGGGGACACAGATAATTCACCCCTCCACTTT
d_call: -; clone_size: -; j_call: TRBJ1-5; cdr3_length: 13; v_call: TRBV5-4; cdr3_aa: CASSIQGNQPQHF; cdr3_nt: TGTGCCAGCAGCATACAGGGTAATCAGCCCCAGCATTTT
d_call: TRBD2; clone_size: -; j_call: TRBJ2-7; cdr3_length: 16; v_call: TRBV5-4; cdr3_aa: CASSRWTSLAPYEQYF; cdr3_nt: TGTGCCAGCAGCCGCTGGACTAGTCTAGCGCCCTACGAGCAGTACTTC
d_call: -; clone_size: -; j_call: TRBJ2-3; cdr3_length: 15; v_call: TRBV28; cdr3_aa: CASRVRQTSTDTQYF; cdr3_nt: TGTGCCAGCAGAGTTAGACAGACTAGCACAGATACGCAGTATTTT
d_call: -; clone_size: -; j_call: TRBJ1-1; cdr3_length: 18; v_call: TRBV5-1; cdr3_aa: CASSLSPGHGLLNTEAFF; cdr3_nt: TGCGCCAGCAGCTTGTCTCCGGGACATGGCCTTTTGAACACTGAAGCTTTCTTT
d_call: TRBD2; clone_size: -; j_call: TRBJ2-7; cdr3_length: 17; v_call: TRBV15; cdr3_aa: CATSRDPGLAAIYEQYF; cdr3_nt: TGTGCCACCAGCAGAGATCCGGGACTAGCGGCGATCTACGAGCAGTACTTC
d_call: -; clone_size: -; j_call: TRBJ2-1; cdr3_length: 15; v_call: TRBV7-3; cdr3_aa: CASRYQGGPYNEQFF; cdr3_nt: TGTGCCAGCAGATATCAGGGGGGCCCCTACAATGAGCAGTTCTTC
d_call: TRBD1; clone_size: once; j_call: TRBJ1-2; cdr3_length: 15; v_call: TRBV6-6; cdr3_aa: CASSYSGTGNYGYTF; cdr3_nt: TGTGCCAGCAGTTACTCCGGGACAGGGAACTATGGCTACACCTTC
d_call: TRBD2; clone_size: -; j_call: TRBJ2-2; cdr3_length: 14; v_call: TRBV19; cdr3_aa: CASSLSGGPGELFF; cdr3_nt: TGTGCCAGTAGCCTTAGCGGGGGGCCCGGGGAGCTGTTTTTT
d_call: -; clone_size: -; j_call: TRBJ2-7; cdr3_length: 18; v_call: TRBV27; cdr3_aa: CASAPSTPLLGGSYEQYF; cdr3_nt: TGTGCCAGCGCACCTAGTACCCCATTACTCGGAGGCTCCTACGAGCAGTACTTC
d_call: TRBD1; clone_size: -; j_call: TRBJ2-5; cdr3_length: 15; v_call: TRBV14; cdr3_aa: CASSQDRTGWETQYF; cdr3_nt: TGTGCCAGCAGCCAAGACAGGACAGGGTGGGAGACCCAGTACTTC
d_call: TRBD2; clone_size: -; j_call: TRBJ2-1; cdr3_length: 17; v_call: TRBV6-4; cdr3_aa: CASSAGLAGGQYNEQFF; cdr3_nt: TGTGCCAGCAGTGCGGGACTAGCGGGGGGACAGTACAATGAGCAGTTCTTC
d_call: -; clone_size: -; j_call: TRBJ2-1; cdr3_length: 15; v_call: TRBV10-3; cdr3_aa: CAISASSARNNEQFF; cdr3_nt: TGTGCCATCAGTGCCTCGTCCGCGAGAAACAATGAGCAGTTCTTC
d_call: -; clone_size: -; j_call: TRBJ1-1; cdr3_length: 16; v_call: TRBV30; cdr3_aa: CAWSGGVGFSNTEAFF; cdr3_nt: TGTGCCTGGAGTGGAGGGGTCGGGTTTTCGAACACTGAAGCTTTCTTT
d_call: -; clone_size: -; j_call: TRBJ2-2; cdr3_length: 12; v_call: TRBV7-2; cdr3_aa: CASSPLTGELFF; cdr3_nt: TGTGCCAGCAGCCCATTGACCGGGGAGCTGTTTTTT
d_call: TRBD1; clone_size: -; j_call: TRBJ1-2; cdr3_length: 14; v_call: TRBV7-9; cdr3_aa: CASSLGQGAHGYTF; cdr3_nt: TGTGCCAGCAGCTTAGGGCAGGGGGCGCATGGCTACACCTTC
d_call: -; clone_size: -; j_call: TRBJ2-6; cdr3_length: 16; v_call: TRBV9; cdr3_aa: CASSVGGGPGANVLTF; cdr3_nt: TGTGCCAGCAGCGTAGGGGGGGGCCCTGGGGCCAACGTCCTGACTTTC
d_call: -; clone_size: -; j_call: TRBJ2-2; cdr3_length: 16; v_call: TRBV19; cdr3_aa: CATLGRGQRNTGELFF; cdr3_nt: TGTGCCACCCTGGGCCGAGGGCAGAGGAACACCGGGGAGCTGTTTTTT
d_call: -; clone_size: -; j_call: TRBJ2-2; cdr3_length: 17; v_call: TRBV2; cdr3_aa: CASSERGTKGLTGELFF; cdr3_nt: TGTGCCAGCAGTGAGCGGGGCACCAAAGGTTTAACCGGGGAGCTGTTTTTT
d_call: -; clone_size: -; j_call: TRBJ2-2; cdr3_length: 14; v_call: TRBV6-1; cdr3_aa: CASAQGAHTGELFF; cdr3_nt: TGTGCCAGCGCACAGGGTGCGCACACCGGGGAGCTGTTTTTT
d_call: TRBD1; clone_size: -; j_call: TRBJ2-7; cdr3_length: 15; v_call: TRBV28; cdr3_aa: CASSFSVSGGHEQYF; cdr3_nt: TGTGCCAGCAGTTTTTCAGTTTCAGGGGGCCACGAGCAGTACTTC
d_call: -; clone_size: -; j_call: TRBJ2-7; cdr3_length: 14; v_call: TRBV15; cdr3_aa: CATSRDTRAYEQYF; cdr3_nt: TGTGCCACCAGCAGAGATACGAGAGCCTACGAGCAGTACTTC
d_call: TRBD1; clone_size: -; j_call: TRBJ2-2; cdr3_length: 19; v_call: TRBV7-9; cdr3_aa: CASSLTMTGGIPNTGELFF; cdr3_nt: TGTGCCAGCAGTTTGACAATGACAGGGGGCATACCGAACACCGGGGAGCTGTTTTTT
d_call: TRBD2; clone_size: -; j_call: TRBJ2-3; cdr3_length: 14; v_call: TRBV28; cdr3_aa: CASKHSGGTDTQYF; cdr3_nt: TGTGCCAGCAAACATAGCGGGGGCACAGATACGCAGTATTTT
d_call: TRBD1; clone_size: -; j_call: TRBJ1-4; cdr3_length: 14; v_call: TRBV6-1; cdr3_aa: CASRKAQGGEKLFF; cdr3_nt: TGTGCCAGCAGGAAGGCTCAGGGGGGTGAAAAACTGTTTTTT
d_call: -; clone_size: -; j_call: TRBJ1-6; cdr3_length: 15; v_call: TRBV18; cdr3_aa: CASHVGGADNSPLHF; cdr3_nt: TGTGCCAGCCACGTGGGGGGGGCGGATAATTCACCCCTCCACTTT
d_call: -; clone_size: -; j_call: TRBJ1-2; cdr3_length: 15; v_call: TRBV28; cdr3_aa: CASSLPYQGVRGYTF; cdr3_nt: TGTGCCAGCAGTTTACCCTACCAAGGGGTACGGGGCTACACCTTC
d_call: -; clone_size: -; j_call: TRBJ1-5; cdr3_length: 23; v_call: TRBV7-3; cdr3_aa: CASSLIHPGPLPFGGYSNQPQHF; cdr3_nt: TGTGCCAGCAGCTTAATCCACCCAGGGCCACTACCTTTTGGGGGCTATAGCAATCAGCCCCAGCATTTT
d_call: TRBD1; clone_size: few; j_call: TRBJ1-5; cdr3_length: 15; v_call: TRBV2; cdr3_aa: CASTLGQASNQPQHF; cdr3_nt: TGTGCCAGCACCCTTGGACAGGCCAGCAATCAGCCCCAGCATTTT
d_call: -; clone_size: -; j_call: TRBJ2-3; cdr3_length: 11; v_call: TRBV20-1; cdr3_aa: CSAGASDTQYF; cdr3_nt: TGCAGTGCTGGGGCGTCAGATACGCAGTATTTT
d_call: TRBD1; clone_size: -; j_call: TRBJ2-7; cdr3_length: 15; v_call: TRBV6-5; cdr3_aa: CASRRDRGLSYEQYF; cdr3_nt: TGTGCCAGCAGGCGGGACAGGGGGCTCTCCTACGAGCAGTACTTC
d_call: -; clone_size: -; j_call: TRBJ1-3; cdr3_length: 13; v_call: TRBV30; cdr3_aa: CAGQGSNGNTIYF; cdr3_nt: TGTGCCGGCCAGGGGAGCAATGGAAACACCATATATTTT
d_call: -; clone_size: -; j_call: TRBJ2-3; cdr3_length: 18; v_call: TRBV5-6; cdr3_aa: CASSFLGGRELRTDTQYF; cdr3_nt: TGTGCCAGCAGCTTCCTGGGGGGGCGGGAGCTTCGCACAGATACGCAGTATTTT
d_call: -; clone_size: -; j_call: TRBJ2-7; cdr3_length: 13; v_call: TRBV7-2; cdr3_aa: CASSLAGGYEQYF; cdr3_nt: TGTGCCAGCAGCTTAGCCGGGGGCTACGAGCAGTACTTC
d_call: TRBD2; clone_size: -; j_call: TRBJ2-3; cdr3_length: 17; v_call: TRBV4-2; cdr3_aa: CASSQDGTSGGANTQYF; cdr3_nt: TGTGCCAGCAGCCAAGATGGGACTAGCGGGGGAGCTAATACGCAGTATTTT
d_call: TRBD1; clone_size: -; j_call: TRBJ2-2; cdr3_length: 17; v_call: TRBV7-8; cdr3_aa: CASSLGGGTGNTGELFF; cdr3_nt: TGTGCCAGCAGCTTAGGGGGCGGGACAGGGAACACCGGGGAGCTGTTTTTT
d_call: TRBD1; clone_size: -; j_call: TRBJ1-2; cdr3_length: 15; v_call: TRBV6-6; cdr3_aa: CASSYSTGGAYGYTF; cdr3_nt: TGTGCCAGCAGTTATTCGACAGGGGGCGCATACGGCTACACCTTC
d_call: -; clone_size: -; j_call: TRBJ2-2; cdr3_length: 14; v_call: TRBV7-3; cdr3_aa: CASSPALNTGELFF; cdr3_nt: TGTGCCAGCAGCCCCGCTCTTAACACCGGGGAGCTGTTTTTT
d_call: -; clone_size: -; j_call: TRBJ2-6; cdr3_length: 14; v_call: TRBV5-1; cdr3_aa: CASVSVSGANVLTF; cdr3_nt: TGCGCCAGCGTTAGTGTGTCTGGGGCCAACGTCCTGACTTTC
d_call: -; clone_size: -; j_call: TRBJ1-4; cdr3_length: 18; v_call: TRBV21-1; cdr3_aa: CASSKVTYPGQVQEKLFF; cdr3_nt: TGTGCCAGCAGCAAAGTAACGTATCCGGGACAGGTTCAGGAAAAACTGTTTTTT
d_call: TRBD1; clone_size: -; j_call: TRBJ1-1; cdr3_length: 14; v_call: TRBV6-5; cdr3_aa: CASRMGQANTEAFF; cdr3_nt: TGTGCCAGCCGGATGGGACAGGCTAACACTGAAGCTTTCTTT
d_call: -; clone_size: -; j_call: TRBJ2-7; cdr3_length: 13; v_call: TRBV11-3; cdr3_aa: CASSLDGTYEQYF; cdr3_nt: TGTGCCAGCAGCTTAGACGGAACCTACGAGCAGTACTTC
d_call: -; clone_size: -; j_call: TRBJ1-1; cdr3_length: 14; v_call: TRBV7-2; cdr3_aa: CASSLLGLNTEAFF; cdr3_nt: TGTGCCAGCAGCTTACTCGGCCTCAACACTGAAGCTTTCTTT
d_call: -; clone_size: -; j_call: TRBJ2-7; cdr3_length: 15; v_call: TRBV7-2; cdr3_aa: CASSLEAERTYEQYF; cdr3_nt: TGTGCCAGCAGCTTAGAGGCGGAGAGAACCTACGAGCAGTACTTC
d_call: -; clone_size: -; j_call: TRBJ2-1; cdr3_length: 17; v_call: TRBV19; cdr3_aa: CASSIDPYGRGYNEQFF; cdr3_nt: TGTGCCAGTAGTATAGATCCCTATGGTAGGGGATACAATGAGCAGTTCTTC
d_call: -; clone_size: -; j_call: TRBJ2-3; cdr3_length: 12; v_call: TRBV4-3; cdr3_aa: CASSQNLGTQYF; cdr3_nt: TGCGCCAGCAGCCAAAACCTTGGTACGCAGTATTTT
d_call: TRBD2; clone_size: -; j_call: TRBJ2-7; cdr3_length: 16; v_call: TRBV25-1; cdr3_aa: CASSGSSSGVIYEQYF; cdr3_nt: TGTGCCAGCAGTGGAAGCTCTAGCGGGGTCATATACGAGCAGTACTTC
d_call: -; clone_size: -; j_call: TRBJ2-3; cdr3_length: 13; v_call: TRBV18; cdr3_aa: CASSARSTDTQYF; cdr3_nt: TGTGCCAGCTCAGCCCGTTCCACAGATACGCAGTATTTT
d_call: TRBD1; clone_size: -; j_call: TRBJ1-2; cdr3_length: 13; v_call: TRBV30; cdr3_aa: CAWSPTGSFGYTF; cdr3_nt: TGTGCCTGGAGCCCGACAGGGAGTTTCGGCTACACCTTC
d_call: TRBD2; clone_size: -; j_call: TRBJ2-1; cdr3_length: 14; v_call: TRBV9; cdr3_aa: CASSGLAGINEQFF; cdr3_nt: TGTGCCAGCAGCGGACTAGCGGGAATCAATGAGCAGTTCTTC
d_call: -; clone_size: -; j_call: TRBJ2-1; cdr3_length: 16; v_call: TRBV7-8; cdr3_aa: CASSQDYGLSYNEQFF; cdr3_nt: TGTGCCAGCAGCCAAGATTACGGACTGAGCTACAATGAGCAGTTCTTC
d_call: TRBD1; clone_size: -; j_call: TRBJ2-7; cdr3_length: 15; v_call: TRBV6-5; cdr3_aa: CASSPGTGGLYEQYF; cdr3_nt: TGTGCCAGCAGCCCCGGGACAGGGGGACTATACGAGCAGTACTTC
d_call: -; clone_size: -; j_call: TRBJ1-5; cdr3_length: 15; v_call: TRBV9; cdr3_aa: CASSVGSSSNQPQHF; cdr3_nt: TGTGCCAGCAGCGTAGGGTCCAGTTCCAATCAGCCCCAGCATTTT
d_call: TRBD1; clone_size: -; j_call: TRBJ1-1; cdr3_length: 14; v_call: TRBV29-1; cdr3_aa: CSGLTGPRDTEAFF; cdr3_nt: TGCAGCGGTCTGACAGGGCCGAGAGACACTGAAGCTTTCTTT
d_call: -; clone_size: -; j_call: TRBJ1-3; cdr3_length: 15; v_call: TRBV2; cdr3_aa: CASSEIVRSGNTIYF; cdr3_nt: TGTGCCAGCAGTGAGATAGTGAGGTCTGGAAACACCATATATTTT
d_call: -; clone_size: -; j_call: TRBJ2-1; cdr3_length: 13; v_call: TRBV11-3; cdr3_aa: CASSLDRLNEQFF; cdr3_nt: TGTGCCAGCAGCTTAGATAGGCTAAATGAGCAGTTCTTC
d_call: -; clone_size: -; j_call: TRBJ2-3; cdr3_length: 14; v_call: TRBV5-6; cdr3_aa: CASSLGLDTDTQYF; cdr3_nt: TGTGCCAGCAGCTTGGGTCTGGACACGGATACGCAGTATTTT